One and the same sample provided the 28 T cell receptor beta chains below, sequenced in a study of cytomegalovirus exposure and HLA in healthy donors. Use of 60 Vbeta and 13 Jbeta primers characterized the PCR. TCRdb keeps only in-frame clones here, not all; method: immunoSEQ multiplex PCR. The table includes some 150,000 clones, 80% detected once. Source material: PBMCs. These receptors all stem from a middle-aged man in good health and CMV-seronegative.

As DNA, the CDR3 is TGTGCCAGCACCTCGAACACTGAAGCTTTCTTT. As protein: CASTSNTEAFF. The chain recombines TRBV2 with TRBJ1-1; D unresolved. The CDR3 runs to 11 residues. The V gene lost 7 bases and the J gene lost 1 base, with 4 bases spanning the gap. CDR1 and CDR2 (germline): SNHLY, FYNNEI.

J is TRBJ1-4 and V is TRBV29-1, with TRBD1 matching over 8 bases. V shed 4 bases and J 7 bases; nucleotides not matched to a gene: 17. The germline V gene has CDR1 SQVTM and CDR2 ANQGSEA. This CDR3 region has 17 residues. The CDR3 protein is CSVGRAGRTGSTEKLFF. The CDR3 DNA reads TGCAGCGTTGGAAGGGCTGGGCGGACAGGGTCCACTGAAAAACTGTTTTTT.

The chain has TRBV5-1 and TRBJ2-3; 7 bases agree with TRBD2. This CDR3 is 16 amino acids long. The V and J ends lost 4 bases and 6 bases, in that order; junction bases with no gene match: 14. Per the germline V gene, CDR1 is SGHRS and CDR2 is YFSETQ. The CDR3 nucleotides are TGCGCCAGCAGCCCCCGGGGAGCGGGGACCCGCGATACGCAGTATTTT. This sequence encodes CASSPRGAGTRDTQYF.

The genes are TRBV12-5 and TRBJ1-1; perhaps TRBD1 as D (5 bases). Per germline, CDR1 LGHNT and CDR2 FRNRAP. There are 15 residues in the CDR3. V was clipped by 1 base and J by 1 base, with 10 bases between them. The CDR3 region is CASGLAQTGNTEAFF. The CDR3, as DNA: TGTGCTAGTGGTTTGGCACAAACAGGGAACACTGAAGCTTTCTTT.

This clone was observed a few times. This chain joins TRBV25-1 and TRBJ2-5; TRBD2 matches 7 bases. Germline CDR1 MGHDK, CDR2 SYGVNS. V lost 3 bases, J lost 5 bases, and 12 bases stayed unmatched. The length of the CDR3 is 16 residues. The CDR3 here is CASSDSTGRMRETQYF. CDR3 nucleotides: TGTGCCAGCAGTGACTCTACCGGGAGGATGAGGGAGACCCAGTACTTC.

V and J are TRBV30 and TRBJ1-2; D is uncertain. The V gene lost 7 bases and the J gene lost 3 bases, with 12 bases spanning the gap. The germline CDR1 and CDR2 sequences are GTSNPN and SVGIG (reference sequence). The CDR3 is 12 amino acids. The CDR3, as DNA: TGTGCCTCCCGGGAGGAGGACTATGGCTACACCTTC. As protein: CASREEDYGYTF.

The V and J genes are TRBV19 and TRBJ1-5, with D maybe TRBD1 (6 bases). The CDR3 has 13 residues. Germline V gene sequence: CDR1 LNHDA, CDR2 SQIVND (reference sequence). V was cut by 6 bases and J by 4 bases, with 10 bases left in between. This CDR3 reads CASSSQGNQPQHF. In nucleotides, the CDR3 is TGTGCCAGTAGCTCACAGGGTAATCAGCCCCAGCATTTT.

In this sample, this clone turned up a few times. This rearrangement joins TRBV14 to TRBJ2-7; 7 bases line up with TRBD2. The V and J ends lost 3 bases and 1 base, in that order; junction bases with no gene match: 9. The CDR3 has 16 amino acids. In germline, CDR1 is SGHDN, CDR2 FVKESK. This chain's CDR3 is CASSHVSGLGSYEQYF. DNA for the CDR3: TGTGCCAGCAGCCACGTTAGCGGGCTCGGATCCTACGAGCAGTACTTC.

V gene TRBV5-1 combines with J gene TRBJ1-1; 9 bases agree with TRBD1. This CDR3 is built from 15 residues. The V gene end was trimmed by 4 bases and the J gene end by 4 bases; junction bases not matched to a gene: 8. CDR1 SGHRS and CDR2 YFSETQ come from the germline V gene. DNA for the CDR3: TGCGCCAGCAGCCCCAAACAGGGGGCTGGCACTGAAGCTTTCTTT. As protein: CASSPKQGAGTEAFF.

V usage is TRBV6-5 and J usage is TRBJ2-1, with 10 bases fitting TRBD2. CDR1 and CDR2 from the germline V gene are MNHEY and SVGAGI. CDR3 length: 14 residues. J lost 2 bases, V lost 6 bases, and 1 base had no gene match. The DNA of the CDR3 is TGTGCCAGCAGACTAGCGGGGCCCTACAATGAGCAGTTCTTC. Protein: CASRLAGPYNEQFF.

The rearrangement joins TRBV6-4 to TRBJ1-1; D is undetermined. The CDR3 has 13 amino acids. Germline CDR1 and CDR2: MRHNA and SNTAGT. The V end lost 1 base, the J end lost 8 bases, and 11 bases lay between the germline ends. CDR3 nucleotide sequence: TGTGCCAGCAGTGACTACCGTGGAGGGGAAGCTTTCTTT. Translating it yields CASSDYRGGEAFF.

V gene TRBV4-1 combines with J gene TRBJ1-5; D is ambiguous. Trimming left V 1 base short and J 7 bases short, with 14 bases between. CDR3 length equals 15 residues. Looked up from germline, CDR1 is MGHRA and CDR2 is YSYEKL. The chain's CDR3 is CASSQGGSYPQPQHF. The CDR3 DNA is TGCGCCAGCAGCCAAGGCGGTTCGTATCCACAGCCCCAGCATTTT.

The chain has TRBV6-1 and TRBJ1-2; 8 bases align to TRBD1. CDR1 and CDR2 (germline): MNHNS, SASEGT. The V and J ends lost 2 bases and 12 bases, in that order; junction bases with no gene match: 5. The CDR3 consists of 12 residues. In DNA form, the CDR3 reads TGTGCCAGCAGTGAATCCAGGGGGCGCAACACCTTC. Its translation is CASSESRGRNTF.

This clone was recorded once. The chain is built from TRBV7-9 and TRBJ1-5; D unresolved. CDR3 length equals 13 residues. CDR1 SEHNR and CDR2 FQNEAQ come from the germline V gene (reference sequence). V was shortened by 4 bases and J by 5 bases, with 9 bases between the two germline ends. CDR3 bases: TGTGCCAGCAGCTCCCCCGGGGATCAGCCCCAGCATTTT. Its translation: CASSSPGDQPQHF.

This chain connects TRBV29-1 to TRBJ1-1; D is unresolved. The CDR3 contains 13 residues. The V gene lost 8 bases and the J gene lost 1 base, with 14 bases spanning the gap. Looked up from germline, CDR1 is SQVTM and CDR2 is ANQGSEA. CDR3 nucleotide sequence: TGCAGCCTTGGAGGAGGCCGGAACACTGAAGCTTTCTTT. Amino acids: CSLGGGRNTEAFF.

This CDR3 reads CASSSGTGNSPLHF. The CDR3 nucleotides read TGTGCCAGCAGTTCCGGGACAGGGAATTCACCCCTCCACTTT. This chain connects TRBV28 to TRBJ1-6; 9 nucleotides agree with TRBD1. The J segment lost 7 bases and the V segment lost 4 bases, leaving 2 bases of the junction unmatched. CDR1 is MDHEN and CDR2 is SYDVKM in the germline V gene. The CDR3 consists of 14 residues.

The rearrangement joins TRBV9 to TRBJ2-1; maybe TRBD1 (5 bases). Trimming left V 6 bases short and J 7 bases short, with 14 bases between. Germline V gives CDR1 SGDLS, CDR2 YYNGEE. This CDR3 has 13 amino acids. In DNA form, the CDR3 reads TGTGCCAGCACCAAGGACAACAAGAATGAGCAGTTCTTC. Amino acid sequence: CASTKDNKNEQFF.

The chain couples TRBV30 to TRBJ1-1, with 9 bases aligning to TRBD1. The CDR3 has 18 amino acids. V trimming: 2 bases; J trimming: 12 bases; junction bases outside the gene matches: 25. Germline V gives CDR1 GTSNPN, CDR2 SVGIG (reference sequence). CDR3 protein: CAWSLSGTGFLLGVKTFF. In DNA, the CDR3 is TGTGCCTGGAGTCTGTCGGGGACAGGGTTTTTATTGGGGGTAAAAACTTTCTTT.

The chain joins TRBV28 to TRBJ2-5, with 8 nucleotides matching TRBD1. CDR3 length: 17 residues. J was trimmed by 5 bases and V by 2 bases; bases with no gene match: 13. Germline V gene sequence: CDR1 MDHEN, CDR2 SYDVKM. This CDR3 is CASSLSGQGASLETQYF. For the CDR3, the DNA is TGTGCCAGCAGTTTAAGTGGTCAGGGGGCGAGTTTGGAGACCCAGTACTTC.

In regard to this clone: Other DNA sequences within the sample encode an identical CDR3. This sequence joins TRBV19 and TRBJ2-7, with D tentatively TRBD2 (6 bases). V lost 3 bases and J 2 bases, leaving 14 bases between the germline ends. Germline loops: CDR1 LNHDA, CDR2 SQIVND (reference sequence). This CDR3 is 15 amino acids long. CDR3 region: CASSIGSPRTYEQYF. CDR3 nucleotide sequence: TGTGCCAGTAGTATCGGGAGCCCTAGAACCTACGAGCAGTACTTC.

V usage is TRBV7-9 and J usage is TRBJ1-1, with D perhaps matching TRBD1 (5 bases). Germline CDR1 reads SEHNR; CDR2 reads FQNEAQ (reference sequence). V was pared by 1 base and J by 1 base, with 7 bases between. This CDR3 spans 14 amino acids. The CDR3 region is CASSLGQGNTEAFF. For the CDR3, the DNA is TGTGCCAGCAGCTTAGGGCAGGGGAACACTGAAGCTTTCTTT.

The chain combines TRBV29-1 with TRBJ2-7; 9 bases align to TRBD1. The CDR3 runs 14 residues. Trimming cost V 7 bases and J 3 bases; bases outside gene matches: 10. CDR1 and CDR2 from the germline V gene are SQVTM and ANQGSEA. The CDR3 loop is CSAQGGQGNYEQYF. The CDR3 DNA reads TGCAGCGCCCAAGGGGGACAGGGTAACTACGAGCAGTACTTC.

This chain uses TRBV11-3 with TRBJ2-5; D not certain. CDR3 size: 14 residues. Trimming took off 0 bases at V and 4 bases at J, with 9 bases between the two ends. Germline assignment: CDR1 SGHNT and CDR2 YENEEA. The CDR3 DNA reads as TGTGCCAGCAGCTTAGATGCGGTACCAGAGACCCAGTACTTC. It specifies CASSLDAVPETQYF. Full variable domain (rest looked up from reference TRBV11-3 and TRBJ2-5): EAGVVQSPRYKIIEKKQPVAFWCNPISGHNTLYWYLQNLGQGPELLIRYENEEAVDDSQLPKDRFSAERLKGVDSTLKIQPAELGDSAVYLCASSLDAVPETQYFGPGTRLLVL.

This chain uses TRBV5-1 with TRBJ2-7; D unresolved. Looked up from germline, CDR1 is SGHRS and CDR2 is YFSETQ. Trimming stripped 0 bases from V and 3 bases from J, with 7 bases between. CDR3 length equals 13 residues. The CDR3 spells CASSLAHGYEQYF. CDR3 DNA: TGCGCCAGCAGCTTGGCGCACGGCTACGAGCAGTACTTC.

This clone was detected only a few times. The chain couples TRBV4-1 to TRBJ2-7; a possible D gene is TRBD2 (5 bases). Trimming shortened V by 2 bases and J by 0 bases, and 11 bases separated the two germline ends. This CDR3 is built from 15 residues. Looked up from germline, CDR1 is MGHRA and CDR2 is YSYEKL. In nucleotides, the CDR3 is TGCGCCAGCAGCCAAAGGACGGGGTTCTCCTACGAGCAGTACTTC. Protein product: CASSQRTGFSYEQYF.

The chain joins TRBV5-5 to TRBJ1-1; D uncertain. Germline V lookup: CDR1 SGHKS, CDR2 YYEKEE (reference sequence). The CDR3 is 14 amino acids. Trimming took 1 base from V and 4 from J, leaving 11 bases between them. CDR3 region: CASSLWGGPTEAFF. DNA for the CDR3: TGTGCCAGCAGCTTGTGGGGAGGACCCACTGAAGCTTTCTTT.

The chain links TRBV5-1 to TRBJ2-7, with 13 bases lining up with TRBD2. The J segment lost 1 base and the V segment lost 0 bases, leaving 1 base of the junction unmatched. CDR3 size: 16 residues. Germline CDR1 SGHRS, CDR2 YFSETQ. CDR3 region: CASSLGGLAGSYEQYF. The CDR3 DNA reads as TGCGCCAGCAGCTTGGGGGGACTAGCGGGATCCTACGAGCAGTACTTC.

The DNA for the CDR3 is TGTGCCACCAGCAGAGCCGAACAGTTTCGTCAGCCCCAGCATTTT. This translates into CATSRAEQFRQPQHF. The chain links TRBV15 to TRBJ1-5; D is unresolved. V lost 1 base and J 6 bases, leaving 13 bases between the germline ends. Per the germline V gene, CDR1 is LNHNV and CDR2 is YYDKDF (reference sequence). CDR3 size: 15 residues. Full variable domain (outside the CDR3, taken from reference TRBV15 and TRBJ1-5): DAMVIQNPRYQVTQFGKPVTLSCSQTLNHNVMYWYQQKSSQAPKLLFHYYDKDFNNEADTPDNFQSRRPNTSFCFLDIRSPGLGDTAMYLCATSRAEQFRQPQHFGDGTRLSIL.